Sequencing of this TCR beta chain was carried out in a study of OX40 agonist ivuxolimab in advanced cancers. Notes on this clone: What it binds is unknown.

Points from the study as a whole: Clones of CD4+ and CD8+ blood T cells grew by week 6 at doses of 0.1 to 3.0 mg/kg. Antigen targets of the expanded peripheral T cells went undetermined.

The protocol was immunoSEQ multiplex PCR, while the TCRdb copy is restricted to in-frame clones and leaves out a portion. The profile shows 14,000 or so clones, approximately 77% of them singletons. The CDR3 contains 17 residues. V gave up 1 base and J gave up 7 bases; unmatched junction bases: 7. Germline V lookup: CDR1 LNHDA, CDR2 SQIVND (reference sequence). This chain joins TRBV19 and TRBJ1-6, with 10 bases matching TRBD1. Sample: CD4+ or CD8+ T cells sorted from blood, taken in a trial of the OX40 agonist ivuxolimab. The source is an adult with an advanced solid tumor such as melanoma, head and neck, liver or kidney cancer. CDR3 nucleotides: TGTGCCAGTAGTATAGTTTTCCGGACAGGGGGAAATTCACCCCTCCACTTT. This codes for CASSIVFRTGGNSPLHF.